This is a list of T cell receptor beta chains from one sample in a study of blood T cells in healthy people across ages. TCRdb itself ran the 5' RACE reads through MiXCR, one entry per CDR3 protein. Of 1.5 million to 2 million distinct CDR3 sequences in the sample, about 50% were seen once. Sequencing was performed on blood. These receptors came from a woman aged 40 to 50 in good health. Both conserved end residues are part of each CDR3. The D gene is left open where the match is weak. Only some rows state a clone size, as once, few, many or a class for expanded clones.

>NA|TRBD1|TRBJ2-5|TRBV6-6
TGTGCCAGCACAGACAGGGTGGAGACCCAGTACTTC
CASTDRVETQYF
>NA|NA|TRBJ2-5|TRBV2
TGTGCCAGCAGTGAGGAGGGTTTTGAGACCCAGTACTTC
CASSEEGFETQYF
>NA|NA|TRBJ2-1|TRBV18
TGTGCCAGCTCACCAAGGGCCATCCCCTCTAACAATGAGCAGTTCTTC
CASSPRAIPSNNEQFF
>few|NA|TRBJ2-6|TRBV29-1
TGCAGCGCAGGGGTAGGGGGAACTGGGGCCAACGTCCTGACTTTC
CSAGVGGTGANVLTF
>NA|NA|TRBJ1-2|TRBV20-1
TGCAGTGCTACCCAGGCCCGAGGAATTAACTATGGCTACACCTTC
CSATQARGINYGYTF
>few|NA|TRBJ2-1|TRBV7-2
TGTGCCAGCAGCGAGCGCAGGGTGTACAATGAGCAGTTCTTC
CASSERRVYNEQFF
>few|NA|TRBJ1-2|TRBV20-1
TGCAGTGCTCGGGGACTTACTAACTATGGCTACACCTTC
CSARGLTNYGYTF
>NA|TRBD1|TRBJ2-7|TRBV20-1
TGCAGTGCTAGGTTAGGGGTCAGGGGACAGGGGTTTTACGAGCAGTACTTC
CSARLGVRGQGFYEQYF
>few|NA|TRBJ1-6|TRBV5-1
TGCGCCAGCAGCTTGGATTTACGTATTCGATCGAACTCGGATTCACCCCTCCACTTT
CASSLDLRIRSNSDSPLHF
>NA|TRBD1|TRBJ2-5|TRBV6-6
TGTGCCAGCAGATTAACGGGACAGGGGGCTTTAGTGCAGTACTTC
CASRLTGQGALVQYF
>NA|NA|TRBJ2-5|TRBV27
TGTGCCAGCAGTGTATGGGGAGGCATGGAGACCCAGTACTTC
CASSVWGGMETQYF
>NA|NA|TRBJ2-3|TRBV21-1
TGTGCCAGCAGCAAGACGAACCCGGGACAGGGAAAAACAGATACGCAGTATTTT
CASSKTNPGQGKTDTQYF
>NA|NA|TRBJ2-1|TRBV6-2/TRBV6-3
TGTGCCAGCAACCGAGGGCTACACGAGACCCAGTTCTTC
CASNRGLHETQFF
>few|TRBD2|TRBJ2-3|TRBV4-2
TGTGCCAGCAGATCCGGGACTAGCAGATCCACAGATACGCAGTATTTT
CASRSGTSRSTDTQYF
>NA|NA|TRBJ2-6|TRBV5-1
TGTGCCAGCAGCCTACGATTCTCTGGGGCCAACGTCCTGACTTTC
CASSLRFSGANVLTF
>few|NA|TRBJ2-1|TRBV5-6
TGTGCCAGCAGCTTGGCCGCGTATGAGCAGTTCTTC
CASSLAAYEQFF
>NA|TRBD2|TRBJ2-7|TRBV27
TGTGCCAGCAGTTTTTCAGCGGGGGCGTCCTACGAGCAGTACTTC
CASSFSAGASYEQYF
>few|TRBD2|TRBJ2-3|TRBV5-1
TGCGCCAGCAGCTTGGTAGGACTAGGGGTTTACACAGATACGCAGTATTTT
CASSLVGLGVYTDTQYF
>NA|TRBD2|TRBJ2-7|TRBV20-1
TGCAGTGCTAGAGCTTGGGAAGCGGGGGTGCTTTACGAGCAGTACTTC
CSARAWEAGVLYEQYF
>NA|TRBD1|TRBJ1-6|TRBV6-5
TGTGCCAGCAGTTACTCCGACAGGGGCAGCTCCTATAATTCACCCCTCCACTTT
CASSYSDRGSSYNSPLHF
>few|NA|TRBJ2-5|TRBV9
TGTGCCAGCAGCGTGGGGGCCATCCAAGAGACCCAGTACTTC
CASSVGAIQETQYF
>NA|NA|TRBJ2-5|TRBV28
TGTGCCAGCAGTTCACGGGCAGGATCGTCTCAAGAGACCCAGTACTTC
CASSSRAGSSQETQYF
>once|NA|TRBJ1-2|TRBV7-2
TGTGCCAGCAGCTTAGGGGGGGACGTGAATGGCTACACCTTC
CASSLGGDVNGYTF
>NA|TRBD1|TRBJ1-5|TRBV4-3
TGCGCCAGCAGCCAAGATAGGGGGACAGCTAAGCCCCAGCATTTT
CASSQDRGTAKPQHF
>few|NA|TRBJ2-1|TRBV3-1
TGTGCCAGCAGCCAAGTCAGGGAATCCTACAATGAGCAGTTCTTC
CASSQVRESYNEQFF
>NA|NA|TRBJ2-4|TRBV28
TGTGCCAGCAGTTCCCGGACCCCAGAGGGACTGGCCAAAAACATTCAGTACTTC
CASSSRTPEGLAKNIQYF
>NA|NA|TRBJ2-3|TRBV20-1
TGCAGTGCTAGAGGCCCGGGACTTCACGAAGCTACGCAGTATTTT
CSARGPGLHEATQYF
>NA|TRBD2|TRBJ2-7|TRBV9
TGTGCCAGCAGCGTAGGAGTCGGACTAGGAAATCGCTACGAGCAGTACTTC
CASSVGVGLGNRYEQYF
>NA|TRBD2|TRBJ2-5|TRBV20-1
TGCAGTGCTAGAGATTCCACTAGCGGGGGCCTATCCCAAGAGACCCAGTACTTC
CSARDSTSGGLSQETQYF